This entry is about one TCR beta chain. Original analysis: Amplification with reference gene primers provided the estimates of nucleated cell counts. The table came from immunoSEQ multiplex PCR; TCRdb's copy has only in-frame clones and leaves some out. The V and J calls and the clone size are those of that table, but D and trimming were determined from the DNA. The sample consists of about 98,000 clones, 91% of them appearing once. This sample is part of a study of blood T cell repertoires in COVID-19. Study context: Specimens from acute and convalescent COVID-19 originated in the United States, Italy and Spain.

The CDR3 has 16 residues. V was clipped by 4 bases and J by 8 bases, with 18 bases between them. In germline, CDR1 is MGHRA, CDR2 YSYEKL. What was sequenced was peripheral blood. The receptor's source is a man aged 18 to 30 with acute or convalescent COVID-19. The rearrangement joins TRBV4-1 to TRBJ1-6, with TRBD1 as a possible D gene (5 bases). The CDR3 DNA follows: TGCGCCAGCAGCCTCGGAGGGGCCGGTAGTGATTCACCCCTCCACTTT. This sequence encodes CASSLGGAGSDSPLHF.